These T cell receptor beta chains were read from a single sample in a study of blood T cell repertoires in COVID-19. The repertoire was sequenced with immunoSEQ multiplex PCR; TCRdb's copy has only in-frame clones and lacks some. The sample holds 200,000 to 300,000 clones, 70% to 85% seen once. The sequenced sample consisted of peripheral blood. The receptors come from a woman aged 80 or over with acute or convalescent COVID-19. CDR3s include the opening cysteine and the closing phenylalanine or tryptophan. Fields, in order: V gene, clone size, D gene, J gene, CDR3 protein, CDR3 DNA. The D gene is left open where the match is weak. Not all rows give a size; the values are once, few, many and, for expanded clones, a class.

>TRBV18|few|NA|TRBJ2-2
CASSPLLVTGSTGELFF
TGTGCCAGCTCACCTCTCTTGGTCACGGGATCCACCGGGGAGCTGTTTTTT
>TRBV7-2|once|NA|TRBJ2-7
CASTYRGGSYEQYF
TGTGCCAGCACCTACAGGGGGGGGTCCTACGAGCAGTACTTC
>TRBV3-1/TRBV3-2|NA|TRBD1|TRBJ2-5
CASSQGQGWQTQYF
TGTGCCAGCAGCCAGGGACAGGGGTGGCAGACCCAGTACTTC
>TRBV2|NA|NA|TRBJ2-7
CASSAGRGSSYEQYF
TGTGCCAGCAGTGCCGGCAGGGGCAGCTCCTACGAGCAGTACTTC
>TRBV12-3/TRBV12-4|NA|NA|TRBJ2-2
CASSLLYTGELFF
TGTGCCAGCAGCCTCCTTTACACCGGGGAGCTGTTTTTT
>TRBV7-9|few|TRBD1|TRBJ1-2
CASSPGQGVYGYTF
TGTGCCAGCAGCCCCGGGCAGGGGGTTTATGGCTACACCTTC
>TRBV3-1/TRBV3-2|NA|TRBD2|TRBJ2-3
CASSQGLAGIADTQYF
TGTGCCAGCAGCCAAGGGCTAGCGGGGATTGCAGATACGCAGTATTTT
>TRBV6-5|NA|TRBD1|TRBJ1-1
CASYHQGGVTEAFF
TGTGCCAGCTACCATCAGGGGGGAGTCACTGAAGCTTTCTTT
>TRBV7-3|NA|TRBD1|TRBJ1-4
CASSSTPDRGNEKLFF
TGTGCCAGCAGCTCCACCCCGGACAGGGGAAATGAAAAACTGTTTTTT
>TRBV11-2|NA|TRBD2|TRBJ2-1
CASRLAGGGNEQFF
TGTGCCAGCAGGCTAGCGGGGGGGGGTAATGAGCAGTTCTTC
>TRBV15|NA|NA|TRBJ1-5
CATSREANQPQHF
TGTGCCACCAGCAGAGAGGCCAATCAGCCCCAGCATTTT
>TRBV6-1|once|NA|TRBJ1-5
CASSDEPGGSQPQHF
TGTGCCAGCAGTGACGAACCGGGGGGCAGTCAGCCCCAGCATTTT
>TRBV6-4|NA|TRBD1|TRBJ2-7
CASSDLTGTGSYEQYF
TGTGCCAGCAGTGATCTCACAGGGACAGGGTCCTACGAGCAGTACTTC
>TRBV2|NA|NA|TRBJ2-4
CASSDRSGDNIQYF
TGTGCCAGCAGTGACAGGTCAGGGGATAACATTCAGTACTTC
>TRBV30|NA|NA|TRBJ1-1
CAWSTIRGAEAFF
TGTGCCTGGAGCACAATCCGGGGGGCTGAAGCTTTCTTT
>TRBV3-1/TRBV3-2|NA|TRBD1|TRBJ1-4
CASRPTGATNEKLFF
TGTGCCAGCAGACCGACAGGGGCAACTAATGAAAAACTGTTTTTT
>TRBV30|NA|TRBD1|TRBJ1-6
CAWSPDRSSSYNSPLHF
TGTGCCTGGAGCCCGGACAGGTCAAGCTCCTATAATTCACCCCTCCACTTT
>TRBV28|NA|NA|TRBJ1-3
CARSFGQRGSGNTIYF
TGTGCCAGGTCCTTTGGACAAAGGGGTAGTGGAAACACCATATATTTT
>TRBV15|NA|TRBD1|TRBJ1-6
CATSSRQGANSPLHF
TGTGCCACCAGCAGTCGACAGGGAGCAAATTCACCCCTCCACTTT
>TRBV3-1/TRBV3-2|few|NA|TRBJ2-7
CASSQALAWGEQYF
TGTGCCAGCAGCCAAGCCCTAGCTTGGGGCGAGCAGTACTTC
>TRBV5-4|NA|NA|TRBJ1-1
CASSSGTSGAFF
TGTGCCAGCAGCTCGGGTACCTCCGGGGCTTTCTTT
>TRBV3-1/TRBV3-2|NA|NA|TRBJ1-1
CASSPQGRKPMNTEAFF
TGTGCCAGCAGCCCTCAGGGGCGGAAACCAATGAACACTGAAGCTTTCTTT
>TRBV5-1|NA|NA|TRBJ2-1
CASSLGLANEQFF
TGCGCCAGCAGCTTGGGGCTAGCAAATGAGCAGTTCTTC
>TRBV7-2|NA|TRBD2|TRBJ2-3
CASSSSGVYTDTQYF
TGTGCCAGCAGCTCTAGCGGGGTCTACACAGATACGCAGTATTTT
>TRBV18|NA|TRBD1|TRBJ1-1
CASSRDRDTEAFF
TGTGCCAGCTCACGGGACAGGGACACTGAAGCTTTCTTT
>TRBV19|NA|TRBD2|TRBJ2-7
CASSSGLAGVPPYEQYF
TGTGCCAGTAGCTCGGGACTAGCGGGGGTCCCTCCCTACGAGCAGTACTTC
>TRBV7-2|NA|NA|TRBJ2-5
CASSLGGGRAETQYF
TGTGCCAGCAGCTTAGGAGGCGGCAGGGCAGAGACCCAGTACTTC
>TRBV19|NA|NA|TRBJ1-5
CASRGGSGGNQPQHF
TGTGCCAGTCGAGGGGGTTCGGGTGGGAATCAGCCCCAGCATTTT
>TRBV24-1|NA|TRBD1|TRBJ2-3
CATSDTTTGLGTDTQYF
TGTGCCACCAGTGATACCACGACAGGGTTGGGCACAGATACGCAGTATTTT
>TRBV2|NA|NA|TRBJ2-5
CASIRGGETQYF
TGTGCCAGCATCAGGGGTGGAGAGACCCAGTACTTC
>TRBV6-5|few|TRBD1|TRBJ2-7
CASTGNRGIYEQYF
TGTGCCAGTACGGGGAACAGGGGGATCTACGAGCAGTACTTC
>TRBV24-1|NA|TRBD2|TRBJ2-1
CATSAAGGGYNEQFF
TGTGCCACCAGTGCGGCGGGGGGCGGGTACAATGAGCAGTTCTTC
>TRBV29-1|NA|TRBD2|TRBJ2-1
CSVGTSVYNEQFF
TGCAGCGTCGGGACTAGCGTCTACAATGAGCAGTTCTTC
>TRBV11-2|few|TRBD1|TRBJ1-1
CASSLQGAKTEAFF
TGTGCCAGCAGCTTGCAGGGGGCAAAGACTGAAGCTTTCTTT
>TRBV19|NA|TRBD1|TRBJ2-7
CASSRETGVSTYEQYF
TGTGCCAGTAGTAGGGAGACAGGGGTCAGCACCTACGAGCAGTACTTC
>TRBV5-4|NA|TRBD1|TRBJ1-1
CASSHDRGRTEAFF
TGTGCCAGCAGCCACGACAGGGGACGGACTGAAGCTTTCTTT
>TRBV6-5|NA|TRBD1|TRBJ1-2
CASSPRQGGYGYTF
TGTGCCAGCAGCCCCCGACAGGGTGGCTATGGCTACACCTTC
>TRBV18|few|NA|TRBJ2-3
CASSRRTASTDTQYF
TGTGCCAGCTCCCGGCGGACAGCTAGCACAGATACGCAGTATTTT
>TRBV29-1|few|NA|TRBJ2-7
CSAGSGRSYEQYF
TGCAGCGCCGGGTCAGGGAGGTCCTACGAGCAGTACTTC
>TRBV2|once|NA|TRBJ1-5
CASSGGGFGNQPQHF
TGTGCCAGCAGTGGAGGAGGGTTCGGCAATCAGCCCCAGCATTTT
>TRBV7-9|NA|TRBD1|TRBJ1-4
CASSFRTGRVSNEKLFF
TGTGCCAGCAGCTTTCGGACAGGGAGAGTTTCAAATGAAAAACTGTTTTTT
>TRBV3-1/TRBV3-2|NA|TRBD2|TRBJ2-5
CASSPERGGTRRQTQYF
TGTGCCAGCAGCCCGGAGCGGGGGGGTACCCGCCGGCAGACCCAGTACTTC
>TRBV24-1|NA|NA|TRBJ2-2
CATSDGRGANTGELFF
TGTGCCACCAGTGATGGCAGGGGCGCGAACACCGGGGAGCTGTTTTTT
>TRBV12-5|NA|TRBD1|TRBJ2-1
CASGLGQGVNNEQFF
TGTGCTAGTGGTTTGGGACAGGGGGTCAACAATGAGCAGTTCTTC
>TRBV10-3|NA|NA|TRBJ1-4
CAISDSLRAGEKLFF
TGTGCCATCAGTGACAGCCTCAGGGCGGGGGAAAAACTGTTTTTT
>TRBV5-5|NA|NA|TRBJ1-2
CASSLMTGTYGYTF
TGTGCCAGCAGCCTAATGACAGGTACCTATGGCTACACCTTC
>TRBV9|NA|TRBD1|TRBJ2-5
CASSVAGTGGFQETQYF
TGTGCCAGCAGCGTAGCCGGGACAGGGGGCTTCCAAGAGACCCAGTACTTC
>TRBV28|NA|NA|TRBJ2-1
CARPMGPGRHNEQFF
TGTGCCAGACCCATGGGGCCAGGGAGGCACAATGAGCAGTTCTTC
>TRBV5-1|NA|TRBD2|TRBJ2-7
CASSGGGSSSYEQYF
TGCGCCAGCAGCGGCGGGGGGTCTAGCTCCTACGAGCAGTACTTC
>TRBV5-5|NA|NA|TRBJ1-1
CASSLAPNTEAFF
TGTGCCAGCAGCTTGGCCCCTAACACTGAAGCTTTCTTT
>TRBV3-1/TRBV3-2|NA|NA|TRBJ1-3
CASSLQGGTSGNTIYF
TGTGCCAGCAGCCTCCAGGGAGGGACCTCTGGAAACACCATATATTTT
>TRBV2|NA|NA|TRBJ1-5
CASRNRVQPQHF
TGTGCCAGCAGAAACAGGGTTCAGCCCCAGCATTTT
>TRBV28|once|NA|TRBJ2-7
CASKTGSYEQYF
TGTGCCAGCAAGACAGGTTCCTACGAGCAGTACTTC